This T cell receptor beta chain was captured by sequencing in a study of T-cell reconstitution after alpha-beta-depleted transplantation in children. Unique molecular identifiers featured in how the TCRbeta library was prepared. TCRdb independently ran MiXCR on the PCR reads; one entry per CDR3 protein. The repertoire has just under 550,000 distinct CDR3 sequences, about 17% of them found once; the top ten carry more than 2.5%. This clonotype was observed a few times. V trimming: 3 bases; J trimming: 5 bases; junction bases outside the gene matches: 7. The V gene's germline CDR1 is SGHKS and CDR2 YYEKEE (reference sequence). There are 15 residues in the CDR3.

The receptor's source is a human donor who donated a stem cell graft to a child with acute lymphoblastic leukemia. Sequencing was performed on PBMCs from the stem cell graft donor, taken from the stem cell graft. The chain combines TRBV5-5 with TRBJ2-1; 8 positions agree with TRBD1. The chain's CDR3 is CASSYRGQGNNEQFF. In DNA, the CDR3 is TGTGCCAGCAGCTACCGCGGACAGGGTAACAATGAGCAGTTCTTC.